Sequencing of this T cell receptor beta chain was carried out in a study of CD8 T cells in ankylosing spondylitis. The study, taken as a whole, reports: Within ankylosing spondylitis blood, a TCR beta motif made up of fewer than ten highly homologous variants appeared to be characteristic.

To note about this clonotype: Its antigen is currently unknown.

TCRdb called the 5' RACE reads again in MiXCR, with one record for every CDR3 protein. The sample consists of roughly 700,000 distinct CDR3 sequences, 15% to 20% of them appearing once. Trimming removed 0 bases at V and 4 bases at J, with 7 bases between. CDR3 length: 12 residues. Germline V gene data show CDR1 as GTSNPN and CDR2 as SVGIG (reference sequence). The origin of this receptor is a male donor with ankylosing spondylitis. The chain recombines TRBV30 with TRBJ2-7; possibly TRBD1 for D (5 bases). What was sequenced was blood, either unsorted or a sorted T cell fraction (not recorded which). The DNA for the CDR3 is TGTGCCTGGAGTGTACAGGTATACGAGCAGTACTTC. Residues: CAWSVQVYEQYF.